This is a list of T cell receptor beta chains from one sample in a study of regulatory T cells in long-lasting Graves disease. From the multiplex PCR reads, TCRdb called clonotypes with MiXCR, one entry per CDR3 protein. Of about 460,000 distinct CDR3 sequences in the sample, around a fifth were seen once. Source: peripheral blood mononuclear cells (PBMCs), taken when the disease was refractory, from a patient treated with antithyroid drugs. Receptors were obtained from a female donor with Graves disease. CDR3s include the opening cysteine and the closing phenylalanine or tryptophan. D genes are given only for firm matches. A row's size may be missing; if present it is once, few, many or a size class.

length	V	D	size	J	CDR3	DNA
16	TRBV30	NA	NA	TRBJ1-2	CAWSVAGPNPFYGYTF	TGTGCCTGGAGTGTCGCCGGCCCGAACCCTTTCTATGGCTACACCTTC
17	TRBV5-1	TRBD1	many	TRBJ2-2	CASGLRKTGGQAGELFF	TGCGCCAGCGGACTAAGGAAGACAGGGGGGCAGGCCGGGGAGCTGTTTTTT
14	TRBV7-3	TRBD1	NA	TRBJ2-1	CASSLRQGSDEQFF	TGTGCCAGCAGCTTAAGACAGGGGAGCGATGAGCAGTTCTTC
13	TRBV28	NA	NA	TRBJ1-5	CASSQPSNQPQHF	TGTGCCAGCAGTCAGCCGTCTAATCAGCCCCAGCATTTT
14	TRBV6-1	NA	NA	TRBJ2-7	CASSDSQKLYEQYF	TGTGCCAGCAGTGATTCCCAGAAACTCTACGAGCAGTACTTC
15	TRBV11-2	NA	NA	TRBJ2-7	CVSSLVAGLSGEQYF	TGTGTCAGCAGCTTAGTGGCGGGGCTATCGGGCGAGCAGTACTTC
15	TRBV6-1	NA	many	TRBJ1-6	CASSEVEGTNSPLHF	TGTGCCAGCAGTGAAGTCGAGGGGACGAATTCACCCCTCCACTTT
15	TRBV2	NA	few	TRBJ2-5	CASSEKTEIQETQYF	TGTGCCAGCAGTGAAAAGACAGAGATTCAAGAGACCCAGTACTTC
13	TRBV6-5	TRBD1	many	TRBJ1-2	CASSYETGVGYTF	TGTGCCAGCAGTTATGAGACAGGGGTCGGCTACACCTTC
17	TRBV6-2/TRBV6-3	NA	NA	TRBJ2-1	CASSYSIGGTHYNEQFF	TGTGCCAGCAGTTACTCGATAGGGGGGACACACTACAATGAGCAGTTCTTC
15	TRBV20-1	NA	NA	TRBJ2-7	CSAAPTGRTYYEQYF	TGCAGTGCCGCGCCTACAGGGAGGACCTACTACGAGCAGTACTTC
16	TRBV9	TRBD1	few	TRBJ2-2	CASSPGGAPSNGELFF	TGTGCCAGCAGCCCAGGGGGCGCCCCGAGTAACGGGGAGCTGTTTTTT
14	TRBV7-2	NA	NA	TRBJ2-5	CASSLASGYETQYF	TGTGCCAGCAGCTTAGCTTCGGGGTATGAGACCCAGTACTTC
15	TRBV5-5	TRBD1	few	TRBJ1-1	CASSWEPGGNTEAFF	TGTGCCAGCAGCTGGGAGCCAGGGGGTAACACTGAAGCTTTCTTT
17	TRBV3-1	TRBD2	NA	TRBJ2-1	CASSQDLAGGTYNEQFF	TGTGCCAGCAGCCAAGACCTAGCGGGAGGGACCTACAATGAGCAGTTCTTC
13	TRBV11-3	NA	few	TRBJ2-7	CATSYDGADEQYF	TGTGCCACCAGCTACGACGGGGCGGACGAGCAGTACTTC
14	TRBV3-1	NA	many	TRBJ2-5	CASSQDRGFKTQYF	TGTGCCAGCAGCCAAGATCGGGGTTTCAAGACCCAGTACTTC
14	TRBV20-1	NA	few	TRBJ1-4	CSARVPLEVGQLFF	TGCAGTGCTAGAGTCCCGTTGGAGGTGGGACAACTTTTTTTT
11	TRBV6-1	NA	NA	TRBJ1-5	CASSQGYFWHF	TGTGCCAGCAGTCAGGGGTACTTTTGGCATTTT
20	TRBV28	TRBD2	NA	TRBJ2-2	CASSVPGLAGGGANTGELFF	TGTGCCAGCAGTGTCCCCGGACTAGCGGGGGGAGGGGCGAACACCGGGGAGCTGTTTTTT
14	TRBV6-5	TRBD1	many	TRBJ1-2	CASSYPGQVVGYTF	TGTGCCAGCAGTTACCCCGGACAGGTCGTTGGCTACACCTTC
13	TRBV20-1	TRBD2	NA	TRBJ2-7	CSAPTGGSYEQYF	TGCAGTGCCCCAACGGGAGGGTCGTACGAGCAGTACTTC
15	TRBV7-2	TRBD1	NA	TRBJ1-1	CASSWTGTGGTEAFF	TGTGCCAGCAGCTGGACCGGGACAGGGGGAACTGAAGCTTTCTTT
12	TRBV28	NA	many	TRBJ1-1	CASSLGFTEAFF	TGTGCCAGCAGTTTAGGTTTCACTGAAGCTTTCTTT
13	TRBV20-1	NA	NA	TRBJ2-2	CSARAVNTGELFF	TGCAGTGCTAGGGCAGTGAACACCGGGGAGCTGTTTTTT
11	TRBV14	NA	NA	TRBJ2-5	CASSTTIDQYF	TGTGCCAGCAGCACGACGATAGACCAGTACTTC
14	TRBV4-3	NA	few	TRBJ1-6	CASSQDRRNSPLHF	TGCGCCAGCAGCCAAGACCGACGGAATTCACCCCTCCACTTT
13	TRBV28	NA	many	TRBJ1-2	CASSSPRGDGYTF	TGTGCCAGCAGTTCACCACGGGGGGACGGCTACACCTTC
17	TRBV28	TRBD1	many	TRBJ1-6	CASTRTGVRSYNSPLHF	TGTGCCAGCACCCGGACAGGGGTGAGGTCCTATAATTCACCCCTCCACTTT
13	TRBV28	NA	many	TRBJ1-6	CASSLGNVTPLHF	TGTGCCAGCAGTTTGGGCAATGTCACACCCCTCCACTTT
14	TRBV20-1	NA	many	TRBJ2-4	CSAWTALAKNIQYF	TGCAGTGCTTGGACAGCCCTAGCCAAAAACATTCAGTACTTC
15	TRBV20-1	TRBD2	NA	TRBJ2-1	CSARDGEGFNNEQFF	TGCAGTGCTAGGGATGGGGAGGGGTTTAACAATGAGCAGTTCTTC
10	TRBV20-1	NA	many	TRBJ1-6	CNDLGSPLHF	TGCAATGATTTAGGTTCACCCCTCCACTTT
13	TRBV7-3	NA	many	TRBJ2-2	CASSLGVSGELFF	TGTGCCAGCAGCCTGGGCGTCTCCGGGGAGCTGTTTTTT
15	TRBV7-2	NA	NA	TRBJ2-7	CASSPAGSDPYEQYF	TGTGCCAGCAGCCCCGCGGGATCAGACCCCTACGAGCAGTACTTC
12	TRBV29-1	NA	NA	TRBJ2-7	CSVAQMGREQYF	TGCAGCGTTGCTCAGATGGGACGCGAGCAGTACTTC
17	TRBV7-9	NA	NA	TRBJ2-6	CASSLAGGYSGANVLTF	TGTGCCAGCAGCTTAGCAGGAGGCTACTCTGGGGCCAACGTCCTGACTTTC
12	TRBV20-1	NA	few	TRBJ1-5	CSAAVGNQPQHF	TGCAGTGCCGCAGTGGGGAATCAGCCCCAGCATTTT
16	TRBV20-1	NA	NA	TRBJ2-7	CSADGGKGAVLYEQYF	TGCAGTGCTGACGGGGGGAAGGGGGCGGTCCTCTACGAGCAGTACTTC
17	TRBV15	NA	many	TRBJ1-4	CATSRARQFATNEKLFF	TGTGCCACCAGCAGGGCACGACAGTTTGCAACTAATGAAAAACTGTTTTTT